These 24 T cell receptor beta chains were sequenced from one sample in a study of beta chain features in type 1 diabetes. Points from the study as a whole: Shortening that was moderate but significant affected the TCRB CDR3s of Type 1 diabetes patients in all four CD4+ subsets.

The sequenced template was cDNA made from the entire isolated RNA. Using immunoSEQ multiplex PCR, the repertoire was profiled, and TCRdb retains in-frame clones only, with some absent. The sample lists 100,000 to 150,000 clones, approximately 10% occurring once. These receptors lack a known antigen. Sequenced: central memory CD4+ T cells from blood. The receptors shown here come from a man aged 25-40 years with type 1 diabetes.

This clone was seen more than once but under ten times. The gene calls are TRBV19 and TRBJ2-1, with 12 bases fitting TRBD2. Germline V gene lookup returns CDR1 LNHDA and CDR2 SQIVND (reference sequence). The trim removed 7 bases at V and 15 bases at J, leaving 16 bases unmatched. The CDR3 runs to 15 residues. The CDR3 nucleotides read TGTGCCAGTACCTCTACTAGCGGGGGGTCCAATTCCCCGTTCTTC. Amino acids: CASTSTSGGSNSPFF.

J is TRBJ1-2 and V is TRBV5-4; 8 bases are shared with TRBD1. The J segment lost 3 bases and the V segment lost 4 bases, leaving 5 bases of the junction unmatched. Germline CDR1 SGHNT, CDR2 YYREEE (reference sequence). The CDR3 has 14 amino acids. Written as DNA, the CDR3 is TGTGCCAGCAGCACCAACAGGGGGGACTATGGCTACACCTTC. This encodes CASSTNRGDYGYTF.

CDR3 region: CPAGERGYTF. The CDR3 DNA is TGCCCTGCCGGGGAAAGAGGCTACACCTTC. The chain links TRBV20-1 to TRBJ1-2; D gene unclear. The germline CDR1 and CDR2 sequences are DFQATT and SNEGSKA (reference sequence). This CDR3 has 10 residues.

V usage is TRBV4-3 and J usage is TRBJ1-4, with a weak D call TRBD1 (6 bases). CDR1 and CDR2 from the germline V gene are LGHNA and YSLEER. The CDR3 totals 17 residues. V lost 0 bases to trimming and J lost 11 bases, with 22 bases between them. CDR3 sequence reads: CASSQDAMDSAPGKLFF. The CDR3 coding sequence is TGCGCCAGCAGCCAAGACGCTATGGACAGCGCCCCGGGTAAACTGTTTTTT.

This clone occurred a few times. At one end the junction does not follow the germline gene, possibly because of a read error. The chain recombines TRBV7-7 with TRBJ1-4, with D uncertain. The CDR3 length is 13 residues. Germline CDR1 reads SSHAT; CDR2 reads FNYEAQ (reference sequence). In nucleotides, the CDR3 is TGTGCTAGCAGCCAGACAACTAATGAAAAACTGTTTTTT. It translates to CASSQTTNEKLFF.

J is TRBJ1-1 and V is TRBV5-1; 8 nucleotides align to TRBD1. From germline, CDR1 is SGHRS and CDR2 YFSETQ. V dropped 2 bases and J dropped 4; count of bases not matched to a gene: 4. The CDR3 spans 14 residues. The CDR3: CASSFTGGGTEAFF. The CDR3 coding sequence is TGCGCCAGCAGCTTTACAGGGGGTGGCACTGAAGCTTTCTTT. The whole variable domain, filled in from reference TRBV5-1 and TRBJ1-1, reads KAGVTQTPRYLIKTRGQQVTLSCSPISGHRSVSWYQQTPGQGLQFLFEYFSETQRNKGNFPGRFSGRQFSNSRSEMNVSTLELGDSALYLCASSFTGGGTEAFFGQGTRLTVV.

In this sample, this clone turned up a few times. CDR3 loop: CSVEDNGTGDGYTF. The DNA of the CDR3 is TGCAGCGTTGAAGATAATGGGACAGGGGATGGCTACACCTTC. V and J are TRBV29-1 and TRBJ1-2, with TRBD1 matching 10 bases. CDR1 and CDR2 from the germline V gene are SQVTM and ANQGSEA. V shed 0 bases and J 6 bases; nucleotides not matched to a gene: 4. The CDR3 length is 14 residues.

V is TRBV7-2 and J is TRBJ2-2, with D tentatively TRBD2 (6 bases). Germline CDR1 reads SGHTA; CDR2 reads FQGNSA. CDR3 size: 16 residues. The ends were cut back, 4 bases at V and 3 bases at J, with 15 bases in the middle. The CDR3 bases are TGTGCCAGCAGCTGGAATCCGGGGGTGGACACCGGGGAGCTGTTTTTT. It translates to CASSWNPGVDTGELFF.

The chain uses TRBV6-1 and TRBJ2-5; D remains unclear. Trimming pared 5 bases from V and 1 base from J, leaving 5 bases between. This CDR3 has 12 residues. Germline V CDR1 and CDR2: MNHNS, SASEGT. In DNA, the CDR3 is TGTGCCAGCAGTTCGTTCCAAGAGACCCAGTACTTC. Amino acids: CASSSFQETQYF.

This clone was detected a few times. This chain links TRBV11-2 with TRBJ2-1; D perhaps matches TRBD2 (6 bases). V lost 5 bases and J 7 bases, leaving 15 bases between the germline ends. The CDR3 has 14 residues. Germline assignment: CDR1 SGHAT and CDR2 FQNNGV. CDR3 protein: CASSPGGRANEQFF. CDR3 DNA sequence: TGTGCCAGCAGCCCCGGGGGACGAGCGAATGAGCAGTTCTTC.

The chain employs TRBV4-2 and TRBJ1-2; 7 bases match TRBD1. V trimming: 8 bases; J trimming: 5 bases; junction bases outside the gene matches: 11. Germline V CDR1 and CDR2: LGHNA, YNFKEQ. The CDR3 runs 14 residues. Here the CDR3 reads CASSSGTAFYGYTF. CDR3 in DNA: TGTGCCAGCTCCAGTGGGACAGCCTTTTATGGCTACACCTTC.

The chain has TRBV4-2 and TRBJ2-1; D might be TRBD2 (5 bases). V dropped 0 bases and J dropped 5 bases, with 14 bases sitting between them. The CDR3 totals 16 residues. CDR1 and CDR2 from the germline V gene are LGHNA and YNFKEQ. This CDR3 is CASSQEPRVRDNEQFF. CDR3 sequence (DNA): TGTGCCAGCAGCCAAGAGCCGCGGGTCCGTGACAATGAGCAGTTCTTC.

There are many counts of this clone. J is TRBJ2-2 and V is TRBV27; D is perhaps TRBD1 (6 bases). V was cut by 3 bases and J by 4 bases, with 12 bases left in between. The CDR3 runs to 15 residues. The germline CDR1 and CDR2 sequences are MNHEY and SMNVEV (reference sequence). The DNA for the CDR3 is TGTGCCAGCAGTTTCCATAGGACAGCCACCGGGGAGCTGTTTTTT. It translates to CASSFHRTATGELFF.

A remark on this clone: The same CDR3 is also encoded by other DNA sequences in this sample. The rearrangement joins TRBV7-2 to TRBJ2-2; 12 positions match TRBD2. This CDR3 is built from 15 residues. J gave up 4 bases and V 5 bases, and 2 bases lay outside the gene matches. Germline CDR1 is SGHTA and CDR2 is FQGNSA. In DNA, the CDR3 is TGTGCCAGCAGCCCGGGACTAGCGGGCACCGGGGAGCTGTTTTTT. Translating it yields CASSPGLAGTGELFF.

This clone has a handful of counts. The rearrangement uses TRBV21-1 and TRBJ2-1; the D segment call TRBD2 is taken from the table without a DNA check. TRBV21-1 is an annotated pseudogene. The CDR3 totals 16 residues. The CDR3 DNA reads as TGTGCCAGCAGCATGGAGACTAGCGGGGGAACTAATGAGCAGTTCTTC. As protein: CASSMETSGGTNEQFF.

The rearrangement links TRBV20-1 to TRBJ2-5, with D uncertain. Germline V lookup: CDR1 DFQATT, CDR2 SNEGSKA (reference sequence). V was clipped by 5 bases and J by 4 bases, with 8 bases between them. This CDR3 has 11 amino acids. The chain's CDR3 is CSAWSRETQYF. In nucleotides, the CDR3 is TGCAGTGCTTGGAGCCGAGAGACCCAGTACTTC.

This clone was detected only a few times. The V call is TRBV9, the J call TRBJ2-2, with D perhaps TRBD2 (5 bases). The CDR3 spans 15 residues. V was shortened by 2 bases and J by 1 base, with 9 bases between the two germline ends. Germline V lookup: CDR1 SGDLS, CDR2 YYNGEE. CDR3 residues: CASSVRAVNTGELFF. DNA of the CDR3: TGTGCCAGCAGCGTGCGAGCGGTGAACACCGGGGAGCTGTTTTTT.

The chain links TRBV28 to TRBJ1-2; 8 bases match TRBD1. Germline loops: CDR1 MDHEN, CDR2 SYDVKM. Unmatched junction bases numbered 8, after V lost 6 bases and J lost 5 bases. CDR3 size: 14 residues. The CDR3 spells CASSLDRGGYGYTF. CDR3 sequence (DNA): TGTGCCAGCAGCCTTGACAGGGGCGGATATGGCTACACCTTC.

The chain is built from TRBV7-2 and TRBJ1-3; no definite D call. Between the trimmed V and J ends, which lost 5 bases and 4 bases, there was a span of 15 bases. The germline V gene has CDR1 SGHTA and CDR2 FQGNSA. This CDR3 is 15 amino acids long. The CDR3 spells CASSGRGHLGNTIYF. In nucleotides, the CDR3 is TGTGCCAGCAGCGGCCGCGGGCACCTGGGAAACACCATATATTTT.

This chain joins TRBV28 and TRBJ2-7; tentative D call: TRBD1 (5 bases). Germline values: CDR1 MDHEN, CDR2 SYDVKM. The CDR3 loop spans 11 amino acids. CDR3 nucleotides: TGTGTAGTACCAGGGCAGAACGAGCAGTACTTC. Residues: CVVPGQNEQYF.

This clone was found a few times. This rearrangement joins TRBV29-1 to TRBJ1-1; D is perhaps TRBD1 (5 bases). CDR1 and CDR2 from the germline V gene are SQVTM and ANQGSEA. V was trimmed by 6 bases and J by 2 bases, leaving 13 bases between them. The length of the CDR3 is 13 residues. The CDR3 loop is CSVSRQGNTEAFF. The CDR3 nucleotides read TGCAGCGTGAGCCGTCAGGGAAACACTGAAGCTTTCTTT.

The CDR3 reads CASNLGQGARAFF. Written as DNA, the CDR3 is TGTGCCAGCAACCTTGGACAGGGGGCGCGAGCTTTCTTT. V gene TRBV28 combines with J gene TRBJ1-1, with 11 bases fitting TRBD1. J gave up 10 bases and V 7 bases, and 8 bases lay outside the gene matches. Germline-derived CDR1 and CDR2 are MDHEN and SYDVKM. The CDR3 loop spans 13 amino acids.

This clone has a handful of counts. The germline gene is not matched at one end of the junction; a read error may be the cause. This rearrangement joins TRBV10-3 to TRBJ1-6; D is uncertain. The CDR3 is 10 amino acids. CDR1 and CDR2 (germline): ENHRY, SYGVKD. CDR3 coding DNA: TGTGCCAACAGAGAAATGGACTGGTGGTTT. Translation: CANREMDWWF.

In this sample, this clone turned up a few times. The chain carries TRBV29-1 and TRBJ1-1; a possible D gene is TRBD1 (6 bases). The germline V and J ends were trimmed by 4 bases and 4 bases, with 13 bases remaining between them. CDR3 length: 13 residues. Germline V gives CDR1 SQVTM, CDR2 ANQGSEA. Here the CDR3 DNA reads TGCAGCGTTGGCAGGGGTGACGGCACTGAAGCTTTCTTT. Its translation is CSVGRGDGTEAFF.